A selection of T cell receptor beta chains follows, all from one sample in a study of blood T cell repertoires in COVID-19. Generated by immunoSEQ multiplex PCR, the TCRdb table keeps only in-frame clones and is missing some. The sample lists nearly 200,000 clones; 80% to 90% were seen once. Sequencing was carried out using peripheral blood. These receptors originate from an older woman with acute or convalescent COVID-19. CDR3s include the opening cysteine and the closing phenylalanine or tryptophan. The D gene is left open where the match is weak. Some rows have no size entry. The others give once, few or many, or a class for an expanded clone.

d_gene,v_gene,j_gene,abundance,CDR3nt,CDR3aa
.,TRBV11-3,TRBJ2-2,.,TGTGCCAGCAGCCCCCCGTGGACCTCTGACCGGGACGGGGAGCTGTTTTTT,CASSPPWTSDRDGELFF
.,TRBV6-5,TRBJ1-2,.,TGTGCCAGCACCACAGCGGCTGGAGCTAACTATGGCTACACCTTC,CASTTAAGANYGYTF
.,TRBV24-1,TRBJ2-6,.,TGTGCCGTTTCGGAACAGGGCCCTGGGGCCAACGTCCTGACTTTC,CAVSEQGPGANVLTF
.,TRBV6-1,TRBJ2-2,.,TGTGCCAGCAGTGACCCCCGTCAGACAGTGAATCCCACCGGGGAGCTGTTTTTT,CASSDPRQTVNPTGELFF
.,TRBV5-4,TRBJ1-5,few,TGTGCCAGCAGCTTACAGGGTAATCAGCCCCAGCATTTT,CASSLQGNQPQHF
.,TRBV7-9,TRBJ1-6,.,TGTGCCAGCAGCTTAGCAAGCTCTTCACCCCTCCACTTT,CASSLASSSPLHF
.,TRBV29-1,TRBJ1-3,.,TGCAGCGTTGATTTCAGCGTATACTCTGGAAACACCATATATTTT,CSVDFSVYSGNTIYF
.,TRBV12-3/TRBV12-4,TRBJ1-2,.,TGTGCCAGCATACGGGGGGCTTCATATGGCTACACCTTC,CASIRGASYGYTF
.,TRBV5-1,TRBJ1-4,.,TGCGCCAGCGGGAAGACCGGGAGTAATGAAAAACTGTTTTTT,CASGKTGSNEKLFF
.,TRBV11-2,TRBJ2-1,.,TGTGCCAGCAGCGGGGGGAATGAGCAGTTCTTC,CASSGGNEQFF
.,TRBV11-3,TRBJ1-6,.,TGTGCCAGCAGCTTAGCCCTCGCCGCAGGGTATGATAATTCACCCCTCCACTTT,CASSLALAAGYDNSPLHF
TRBD1,TRBV11-3,TRBJ2-5,once,TGTGCCAGCAGCCGGACAGGCACTCAAGAGACCCAGTACTTC,CASSRTGTQETQYF
.,TRBV28,TRBJ2-2,.,TGTGCCAGCAGTTTGGCAGGGGCGAACGGGGAGCTGTTTTTT,CASSLAGANGELFF
TRBD1,TRBV10-3,TRBJ2-3,once,TGTGCCATCAGAGAGGGACAGGGGTCGGCAGATACGCAGTATTTT,CAIREGQGSADTQYF
.,TRBV19,TRBJ2-4,.,TGTGCCAGTAGTGTCGGGATTGTGGACATTCAGTACTTC,CASSVGIVDIQYF
.,TRBV18,TRBJ2-4,.,TGTGCCAGCTCACCACCGGGCAACTTAAACATTCAGTACTTC,CASSPPGNLNIQYF
TRBD1,TRBV2,TRBJ2-2,.,TGTGCCAGCAGTAAGAAGACAGGGACGAACACCGGGGAGCTGTTTTTT,CASSKKTGTNTGELFF
.,TRBV5-1,TRBJ2-2,.,TGCGCCAGCAGCCCGGTAGGTGGACTACCTGAGCTGTTTTTT,CASSPVGGLPELFF
.,TRBV7-9,TRBJ2-7,once,TGTGCCAGCACCCAAACCCCGGGGGGCCACGAGCAGTACTTC,CASTQTPGGHEQYF